These 22 T cell receptor beta chains share one sample of origin, sequenced in a study of shared clonotypes between healthy human individuals. Naive CD8 cells were CD45RO-negative, positively selected for CCR7, excluding terminally differentiated effector memory CD45RA+ cells. Some clones are missing from TCRdb's copy, which holds only in-frame ones; the method was immunoSEQ multiplex PCR. This sample has about 2.1 million clones; 93% occur once, and the top ten carry under 2%. The source material was naive CD8+ T cells from PBMCs. Every receptor here comes from a young man in good health. Some clones in this sample may be carry-over from other donors' samples.

Points on this clone: Different DNA sequences within this sample yield the same CDR3. The CDR3 DNA is TGTGCCAGCAGCCCCACCCGGGACGGCGAGCAGTACTTC. Protein: CASSPTRDGEQYF. The V call is TRBV14, the J call TRBJ2-7; possibly TRBD1 or TRBD2 for D (5 bases each). Between the trimmed V and J ends, which lost 4 bases and 6 bases, there was a span of 13 bases. The V gene's germline CDR1 is SGHDN and CDR2 FVKESK. The CDR3 sequence is 13 residues long.

The genes are TRBV30 and TRBJ2-6; D remains unclear. Per germline, CDR1 GTSNPN and CDR2 SVGIG (reference sequence). This CDR3 is 13 amino acids long. The V end lost 4 bases, the J end lost 2 bases, and 6 bases lay between the germline ends. CDR3 in DNA: TGTGCCTGGACCCGAGCTGGGGCCAACGTCCTGACTTTC. Translating it yields CAWTRAGANVLTF.

This chain links TRBV9 with TRBJ2-3; D is uncertain. Germline lookup yields CDR1 SGDLS and CDR2 YYNGEE. The V end was cut by 4 bases, the J end by 2 bases, with 14 bases between. The CDR3 extends over 15 amino acids. CDR3 DNA sequence: TGTGCCAGCAGCAACCCAGTATCGATCACAGATACGCAGTATTTT. Its protein is CASSNPVSITDTQYF.

This clone was picked up a small number of times. This rearrangement joins TRBV10-3 to TRBJ1-1; D remains ambiguous. Trimming left V 8 bases short and J 1 base short, with 11 bases between. The CDR3 runs 13 residues. From germline, CDR1 is ENHRY and CDR2 SYGVKD. In nucleotides, the CDR3 is TGTGCCATCCTTACAGACACGAACACTGAAGCTTTCTTT. This gives the protein CAILTDTNTEAFF.

This chain uses TRBV6-5 with TRBJ2-7; D is unresolved. Trimming removed 0 bases from V and 3 bases from J, with 9 bases in between. The germline V gene encodes CDR1 MNHEY and CDR2 SVGAGI. The CDR3 is 14 amino acids. The CDR3 coding sequence is TGTGCCAGCAGTTACTCGGGCGAGTTCTACGAGCAGTACTTC. This translates into CASSYSGEFYEQYF.

CDR3 DNA sequence: TGTGCCAGCAGCTCCCGGTTTAATGAGCAGTTCTTC. This translates into CASSSRFNEQFF. The rearrangement links TRBV7-9 to TRBJ2-1; no clear D gene. The CDR3 loop spans 12 amino acids. The ends were cut back, 4 bases at V and 7 bases at J, with 8 bases in the middle. Germline assignment: CDR1 SEHNR and CDR2 FQNEAQ (reference sequence).

The V gene is TRBV29-1, the J gene TRBJ2-7; possibly TRBD2 for D (5 bases). CDR1 SQVTM and CDR2 ANQGSEA come from the germline V gene. The ends were cut back, 5 bases at V and 4 bases at J, with 18 bases in the middle. This CDR3 region has 14 residues. The CDR3 DNA reads TGCAGCGTTTCAGCCCGCGGGTCGATTTACGAGCAGTACTTC. It specifies CSVSARGSIYEQYF.

The chain combines TRBV30 with TRBJ2-3, with 7 bases identical to TRBD2. CDR3 length equals 14 residues. The V gene end was trimmed by 4 bases and the J gene end by 2 bases; junction bases not matched to a gene: 6. Germline CDR1 and CDR2: GTSNPN and SVGIG (reference sequence). The CDR3 DNA sequence: TGTGCCTGGACCGAACTAGCGCTCACAGATACGCAGTATTTT. This gives the protein CAWTELALTDTQYF. The complete variable domain, with remaining parts taken from reference TRBV30 and TRBJ2-3, reads SQTIHQWPATLVQPVGSPLSLECTVEGTSNPNLYWYRQAAGRGLQLLFYSVGIGQISSEVPQNLSASRPQDRQFILSSKKLLLSDSGFYLCAWTELALTDTQYFGPGTRLTVL.

The chain recombines TRBV28 with TRBJ2-7, with D perhaps TRBD1 or TRBD2 (5 bases each). Germline CDR1 reads MDHEN; CDR2 reads SYDVKM. The CDR3 is 14 amino acids. The V end lost 8 bases, the J end lost 2 bases, and 16 bases lay between the germline ends. The CDR3 DNA sequence: TGTGCCAGCGCCCGGGACGTCTCCCCCTACGAGCAGTACTTC. This translates into CASARDVSPYEQYF. Full variable domain (outside the CDR3, taken from reference TRBV28 and TRBJ2-7): DVKVTQSSRYLVKRTGEKVFLECVQDMDHENMFWYRQDPGLGLRLIYFSYDVKMKEKGDIPEGYSVSREKKERFSLILESASTNQTSMYLCASARDVSPYEQYFGPGTRLTVT.

This chain joins TRBV18 and TRBJ1-1, with D maybe TRBD1 (6 bases). The CDR3 covers 12 residues. V gave up 6 bases and J gave up 6 bases, with 11 bases separating them. Germline V gene data show CDR1 as KGHSH and CDR2 as LQKENI. The CDR3 sequence: CASSPNRAEAFF. The CDR3 DNA reads TGTGCCAGCTCGCCAAACAGGGCTGAAGCTTTCTTT.

V and J are TRBV7-2 and TRBJ2-7, with TRBD2 matching 12 bases. Germline CDR1 SGHTA, CDR2 FQGNSA. The CDR3 runs to 15 residues. The V segment lost 7 bases and the J segment 4 bases; nucleotides outside the gene matches: 8. As DNA, the CDR3 is TGTGCCAGCACCGCCGGACTAGCGGGATCGTACGAGCAGTACTTC. This encodes CASTAGLAGSYEQYF. The variable domain in full, completed from reference TRBV7-2 and TRBJ2-7, reads GAGVSQSPSNKVTEKGKDVELRCDPISGHTALYWYRQSLGQGLEFLIYFQGNSAPDKSGLPSDRFSAERTGGSVSTLTIQRTQQEDSAVYLCASTAGLAGSYEQYFGPGTRLTVT.

The V gene is TRBV9, the J gene TRBJ2-7; 7 positions match TRBD2. The germline CDR1 and CDR2 sequences are SGDLS and YYNGEE. V shed 0 bases and J 3 bases; nucleotides not matched to a gene: 21. The CDR3 spans 20 residues. The CDR3 loop is CASSVGSGRGGSRVSYEQYF. The CDR3 DNA is TGTGCCAGCAGCGTAGGATCAGGAAGGGGCGGGAGCCGAGTCAGCTACGAGCAGTACTTC.

This chain connects TRBV7-7 to TRBJ2-1; 9 positions agree with TRBD2. Per the germline V gene, CDR1 is SSHAT and CDR2 is FNYEAQ (reference sequence). Losses at the gene ends were 3 bases for V and 2 bases for J; bases not matched to a gene: 2. The CDR3 loop spans 15 amino acids. CDR3 nucleotide sequence: TGTGCCAGCAGCTTCGGGACTAGCCCCTACAATGAGCAGTTCTTC. Amino acid sequence: CASSFGTSPYNEQFF. Complete variable domain (other parts from reference TRBV7-7 and TRBJ2-1): GAGVSQSPRYKVTKRGQDVTLRCDPISSHATLYWYQQALGQGPEFLTYFNYEAQPDKSGLPSDRFSAERPEGSISTLTIQRTEQRDSAMYRCASSFGTSPYNEQFFGPGTRLTVL.

V is TRBV6-5 and J is TRBJ2-2; D might be TRBD1 (6 bases). Trimming stripped 6 bases from V and 6 bases from J, with 17 bases between. The germline gives CDR1 MNHEY, CDR2 SVGAGI. CDR3 length: 15 amino acids. This chain's CDR3 is CASRPYRAGAGELFF. The CDR3 bases are TGTGCCAGCAGGCCGTACAGGGCCGGGGCCGGGGAGCTGTTTTTT.

There are a few counts of this clone. Other DNA sequences from this sample encode an identical CDR3 as well. The gene calls are TRBV27 and TRBJ2-2; unclear D gene. Germline assignment: CDR1 MNHEY and CDR2 SMNVEV (reference sequence). CDR3 length: 11 residues. Between the trimmed V and J ends, which lost 4 bases and 6 bases, there was a span of 3 bases. The DNA of the CDR3 is TGTGCCAGCAGTTCTTCCGGGGAGCTGTTTTTT. Residues: CASSSSGELFF.

This clone occurred a few times. Other DNA sequences in this specimen translate into the identical CDR3. The V call is TRBV27, the J call TRBJ1-5; 7 bases are a match to TRBD1. Unmatched junction bases numbered 5, after V lost 3 bases and J lost 6 bases. The germline V gene has CDR1 MNHEY and CDR2 SMNVEV (reference sequence). This CDR3 region has 14 residues. CDR3 nucleotide sequence: TGTGCCAGCAGTTTCATAGGGGGCGGTCAGCCCCAGCATTTT. It yields the protein CASSFIGGGQPQHF.

This clone has only one observation. This chain uses TRBV27 with TRBJ2-5; D is uncertain. The CDR3 is 14 residues long. Trimming removed 4 bases at V and 3 bases at J, with 12 bases between. The germline V gene has CDR1 MNHEY and CDR2 SMNVEV (reference sequence). CDR3 nucleotide sequence: TGTGCCAGCAGTTCACCGGGTTTTAAAGAGACCCAGTACTTC. This encodes CASSSPGFKETQYF.

This clone was recorded a few times. Other DNA sequences within the sample encode an identical CDR3. The V gene is TRBV9, the J gene TRBJ2-2; the D gene could be TRBD1 or TRBD2 (5 bases each). The CDR3 loop spans 14 amino acids. V was trimmed by 0 bases and J by 3 bases, leaving 6 bases between them. From germline, CDR1 is SGDLS and CDR2 YYNGEE. CDR3 amino acids: CASSVGGDTGELFF. Here the CDR3 DNA reads TGTGCCAGCAGCGTAGGAGGGGACACCGGGGAGCTGTTTTTT.

Concerning this clone: Other DNA sequences in this specimen translate into the identical CDR3. The CDR3 reads CASSLVGGNTGELFF. The CDR3 DNA is TGTGCCAGCAGCTTGGTTGGGGGGAACACCGGGGAGCTGTTTTTT. This chain connects TRBV28 to TRBJ2-2; the D gene could be TRBD1 or TRBD2 (5 bases each). Germline V gives CDR1 MDHEN, CDR2 SYDVKM. V lost 6 bases to trimming and J lost 1 base, with 12 bases between them. The CDR3 runs 15 residues.

The CDR3 sequence is CASSEAGHRYEQYF. Written as DNA, the CDR3 is TGTGCCAGCAGTGAAGCGGGACATCGCTACGAGCAGTACTTC. The V gene is TRBV6-1, the J gene TRBJ2-7; the D gene is possibly TRBD1 (6 bases). Per germline, CDR1 MNHNS and CDR2 SASEGT. Trimming pared 0 bases from V and 3 bases from J, leaving 9 bases between. This CDR3 has 14 residues.

The rearrangement links TRBV10-3 to TRBJ2-6; D gene uncertain. V was cut by 5 bases and J by 1 base, with 15 bases left in between. CDR1 is ENHRY, CDR2 SYGVKD, per germline. The CDR3 runs 17 residues. The chain's CDR3 is CAISFYPVGSGANVLTF. In DNA, the CDR3 is TGTGCCATCAGTTTTTACCCGGTCGGGTCTGGGGCCAACGTCCTGACTTTC.

The chain is built from TRBV27 and TRBJ2-7, with a possible D match to TRBD2 (5 bases). The CDR3 has 13 residues. Trimming stripped 5 bases from V and 4 bases from J, with 12 bases between. Per the germline V gene, CDR1 is MNHEY and CDR2 is SMNVEV (reference sequence). The CDR3 DNA reads as TGTGCCAGCAGTCCGCCGCGGGCGTACGAGCAGTACTTC. It is translated as CASSPPRAYEQYF.